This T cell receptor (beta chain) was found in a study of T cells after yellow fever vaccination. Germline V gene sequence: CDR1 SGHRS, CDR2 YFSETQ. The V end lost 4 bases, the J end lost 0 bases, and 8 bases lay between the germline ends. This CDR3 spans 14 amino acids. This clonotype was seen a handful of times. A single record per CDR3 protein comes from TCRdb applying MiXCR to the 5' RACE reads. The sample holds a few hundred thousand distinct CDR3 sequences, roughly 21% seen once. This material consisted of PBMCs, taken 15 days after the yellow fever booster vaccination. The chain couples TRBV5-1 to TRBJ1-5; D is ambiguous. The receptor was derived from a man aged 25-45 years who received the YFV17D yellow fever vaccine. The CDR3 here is CASSVGDSNQPQHF. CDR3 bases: TGCGCCAGCAGCGTCGGAGATAGCAATCAGCCCCAGCATTTT.